Below are 14 T cell receptor beta chains sequenced from a single sample in a study of Ad26.COV2.S vaccination and SARS-CoV-2 variants. The treatment here: about 20 received Ad26.COV2.S at low or high dose, single or two shots; roughly five received placebo; per-sample allocation not given. Sampling was done on day 63 after the first vaccine or placebo injection. Only in-frame clones appear in the TCRdb table, and some are missing; sequencing was by immunoSEQ multiplex PCR. The sample carries hundreds of thousands of clones, roughly nine tenths recorded once. Sequenced here: peripheral blood, sampled in a trial of Ad26.COV2.S vaccine versus placebo. These receptors came from a person aged 18-65 years who received the Ad26.COV2.S COVID-19 vaccine or a placebo.

The chain uses TRBV13 and TRBJ2-2; perhaps TRBD2 as D (6 bases). The CDR3 covers 16 residues. Trimming stripped 5 bases from V and 1 base from J, with 14 bases between. Germline CDR1 PRHDT, CDR2 FYEKMQ (reference sequence). This chain's CDR3 is CASSLFRGRNTGELFF. The CDR3 DNA reads as TGTGCCAGCAGCCTCTTTCGGGGGAGGAACACCGGGGAGCTGTTTTTT.

The J gene is TRBJ1-5, the V gene TRBV3-1 (or the pseudogene TRBV3-2), with D unclear. This CDR3 region has 13 residues. The germline V gene has CDR1 LGHDT and CDR2 YNNKEL (reference sequence). Trimming left V 1 base short and J 5 bases short, with 6 bases between. The chain's CDR3 is CASSQVADQPQHF. CDR3 sequence (DNA): TGTGCCAGCAGCCAAGTGGCGGATCAGCCCCAGCATTTT.

The J gene is TRBJ1-2, the V gene TRBV5-4; 9 nucleotides align to TRBD1. Per germline, CDR1 SGHNT and CDR2 YYREEE (reference sequence). The CDR3 has 15 residues. V lost 4 bases, J lost 4 bases, and 8 bases stayed unmatched. The CDR3 region has the DNA TGTGCCAGCAGCCCCGGACAGGGGCTTGTCTATGGCTACACCTTC. Encoded protein: CASSPGQGLVYGYTF.

J is TRBJ1-3 and V is TRBV12-3 or TRBV12-4; 7 bases fit TRBD1. The CDR3 covers 13 residues. V shed 3 bases, J shed 4 bases, and the junction held 0 bases outside the gene matches. CDR3 sequence reads: CASSLTGGNTIYF. In DNA, the CDR3 is TGTGCCAGCAGTTTGACAGGGGGAAACACCATATATTTT.

The V call is TRBV7-2, the J call TRBJ2-5; 7 bases line up with TRBD2. The trim removed 7 bases at V and 5 bases at J, leaving 10 bases unmatched. This CDR3 has 14 residues. Germline V gives CDR1 SGHTA, CDR2 FQGNSA. The CDR3 DNA reads TGTGCCAGCACCTGGGGGACTATGACCGAGACCCAGTACTTC. Translated: CASTWGTMTETQYF.

In the case of this clone: The sample carries other DNA sequences with the same CDR3. The chain joins TRBV3-1 (or the pseudogene TRBV3-2) to TRBJ2-2; D gene uncertain. CDR3 size: 12 residues. Deletions cut 2 bases from V and 6 bases from J, with 4 bases between. CDR1 is LGHDT, CDR2 YNNKEL, per germline (reference sequence). CDR3 nucleotides: TGTGCCAGCAGCCAATTCGCCGGGGAGCTGTTTTTT. Translation gives CASSQFAGELFF.

The rearrangement uses TRBV4-3 and TRBJ2-1; 9 bases map to TRBD2. V shed 8 bases and J 2 bases; nucleotides not matched to a gene: 13. CDR1 and CDR2 (germline): LGHNA, YSLEER. This CDR3 is 17 amino acids long. CDR3 nucleotide sequence: TGCGCCAGCTCCGAAGGTAGCGGGGGACCCACCTACAATGAGCAGTTCTTC. Translated, it gives CASSEGSGGPTYNEQFF.

The chain carries TRBV29-1 and TRBJ2-4, with TRBD1 matching 10 bases. CDR1 is SQVTM, CDR2 ANQGSEA, per germline. The CDR3 spans 15 residues. Trimming at V came to 4 bases and at J to 1 base, leaving 4 bases not matched to a gene. In DNA, the CDR3 is TGCAGCGTTGTTAGACAGGGGGCGGCCAAAAACATTCAGTACTTC. Translated: CSVVRQGAAKNIQYF.

This chain uses TRBV9 with TRBJ2-1; D possibly uses TRBD1 or TRBD2 (6 bases each). Germline V gene data show CDR1 as SGDLS and CDR2 as YYNGEE. V lost 3 bases to trimming and J lost 5 bases, with 18 bases between them. There are 16 residues in the CDR3. CDR3 region: CASSEGRGAGNNEQFF. CDR3 coding DNA: TGTGCCAGCAGCGAGGGTAGGGGGGCGGGAAACAATGAGCAGTTCTTC.

This clone is a singleton in its sample. V usage is TRBV29-1 and J usage is TRBJ2-2; weak D call: TRBD1 (6 bases). The germline V and J ends were trimmed by 0 bases and 4 bases, with 15 bases remaining between them. The CDR3 consists of 16 residues. Germline V gene lookup returns CDR1 SQVTM and CDR2 ANQGSEA. The CDR3 DNA is TGCAGCGTTGAAGAAAGGCGGACAGTGGCCACCGGGGAGCTGTTTTTT. As protein: CSVEERRTVATGELFF.

V is TRBV12-2 and J is TRBJ1-1; TRBD1, the table's D call, was not compared with the DNA. TRBV12-2 is reported as a pseudogene. CDR3 length equals 15 residues. CDR3: CASRPQSRVYTEAFF. In nucleotides, the CDR3 is TGTGCAAGTCGCCCTCAGTCCAGGGTGTACACTGAAGCTTTCTTT.

This clone was recorded once. This sequence joins TRBV19 and TRBJ2-3; 11 bases are shared with TRBD2. With 10 bases clipped from V and 8 bases from J, the junction kept 11 bases outside the gene matches. The CDR3 is 14 residues long. Germline V gene sequence: CDR1 LNHDA, CDR2 SQIVND (reference sequence). CDR3 loop: CATTTSGAQITQYF. CDR3 nucleotide sequence: TGTGCCACCACGACTAGCGGGGCACAGATTACGCAGTATTTT.

The genes are TRBV2 and TRBJ2-2; D uncertain. This CDR3 is 13 amino acids long. V lost 3 bases and J 6 bases, leaving 8 bases between the germline ends. Germline V lookup: CDR1 SNHLY, CDR2 FYNNEI. The CDR3 DNA is TGTGCCAGCAGTGATCAGGTTCCCGGGGAGCTGTTTTTT. It is translated as CASSDQVPGELFF. Looking up the rest from reference TRBV2 and TRBJ2-2 gives the full variable domain: EPEVTQTPSHQVTQMGQEVILRCVPISNHLYFYWYRQILGQKVEFLVSFYNNEISEKSEIFDDQFSVERPDGSNFTLKIRSTKLEDSAMYFCASSDQVPGELFFGEGSRLTVL.

V and J are TRBV30 and TRBJ2-5; D ambiguous. Trimming left V 0 bases short and J 9 bases short, with 11 bases between. The CDR3 runs 12 residues. Germline V gives CDR1 GTSNPN, CDR2 SVGIG (reference sequence). CDR3 loop: CAWSVDGQAQYF. The CDR3 DNA reads as TGTGCCTGGAGTGTAGATGGGCAGGCCCAGTACTTC.